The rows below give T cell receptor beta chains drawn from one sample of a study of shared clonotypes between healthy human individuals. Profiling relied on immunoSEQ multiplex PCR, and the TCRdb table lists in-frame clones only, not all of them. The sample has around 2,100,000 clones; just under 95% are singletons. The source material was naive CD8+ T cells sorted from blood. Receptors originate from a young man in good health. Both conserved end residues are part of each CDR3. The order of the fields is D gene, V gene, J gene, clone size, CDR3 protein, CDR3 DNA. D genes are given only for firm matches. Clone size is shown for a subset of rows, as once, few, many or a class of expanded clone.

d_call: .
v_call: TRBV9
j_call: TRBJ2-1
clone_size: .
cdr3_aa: CASSGRRLEINEQFF
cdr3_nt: TGTGCCAGCAGCGGACGTAGGTTAGAAATTAATGAGCAGTTCTTC

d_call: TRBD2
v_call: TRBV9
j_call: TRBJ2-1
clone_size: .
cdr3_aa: CASSVLAGGSEQFF
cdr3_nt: TGTGCCAGCAGCGTCCTAGCGGGAGGGTCTGAGCAGTTCTTC

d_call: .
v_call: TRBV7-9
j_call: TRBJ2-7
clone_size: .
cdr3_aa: CASSGENEQYF
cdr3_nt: TGTGCCAGCAGCGGGGAGAACGAGCAGTACTTC

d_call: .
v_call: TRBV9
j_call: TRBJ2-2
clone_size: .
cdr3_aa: CASSVVLTGELFF
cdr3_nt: TGTGCCAGCAGCGTAGTTCTCACCGGGGAGCTGTTTTTT

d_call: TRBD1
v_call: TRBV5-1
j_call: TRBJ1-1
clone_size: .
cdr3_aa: CASRVGGQGLTEAFF
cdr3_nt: TGCGCCAGCAGGGTTGGAGGACAGGGGCTGACTGAAGCTTTCTTT

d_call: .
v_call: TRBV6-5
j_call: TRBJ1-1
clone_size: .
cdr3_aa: CASKPGDTEAFF
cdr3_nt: TGTGCCAGCAAGCCAGGGGACACTGAAGCTTTCTTT

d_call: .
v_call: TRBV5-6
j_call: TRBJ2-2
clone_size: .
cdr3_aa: CASSWRRGSGELFF
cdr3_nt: TGTGCCAGCAGCTGGAGGAGGGGTTCCGGGGAGCTGTTTTTT

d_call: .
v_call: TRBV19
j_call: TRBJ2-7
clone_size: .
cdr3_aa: CASSIVGGADYEQYF
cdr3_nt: TGTGCCAGTAGCATTGTCGGGGGTGCCGACTACGAGCAGTACTTC

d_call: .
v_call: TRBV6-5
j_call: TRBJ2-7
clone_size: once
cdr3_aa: CATQGGNEQYF
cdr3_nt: TGTGCCACCCAGGGGGGGAACGAGCAGTACTTC

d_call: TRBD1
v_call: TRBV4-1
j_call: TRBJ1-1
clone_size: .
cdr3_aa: CASSPETGDSEAFF
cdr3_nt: TGCGCCAGCAGCCCTGAAACAGGGGACAGTGAAGCTTTCTTT

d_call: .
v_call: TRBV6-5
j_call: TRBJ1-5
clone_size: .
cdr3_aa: CASSYNQGSNQPQHF
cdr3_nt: TGTGCCAGCAGTTACAATCAGGGTAGCAATCAGCCCCAGCATTTT

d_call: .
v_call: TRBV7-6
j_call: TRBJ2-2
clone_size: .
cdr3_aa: CASSLEAANTGELFF
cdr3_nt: TGTGCCAGCAGCTTAGAGGCGGCTAACACCGGGGAGCTGTTTTTT

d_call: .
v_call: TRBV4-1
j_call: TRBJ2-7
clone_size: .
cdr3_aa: CASSHKGAYEQYF
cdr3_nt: TGCGCCAGCAGCCATAAAGGAGCCTACGAGCAGTACTTC

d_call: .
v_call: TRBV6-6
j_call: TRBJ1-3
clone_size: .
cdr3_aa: CASSYREYISGNTIYF
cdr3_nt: TGTGCCAGCAGTTATCGGGAGTATATCTCTGGAAACACCATATATTTT

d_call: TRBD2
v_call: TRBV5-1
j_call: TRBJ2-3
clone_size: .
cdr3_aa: CASSFDLGGNTDTQYF
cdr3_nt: TGCGCCAGCAGCTTTGACCTCGGGGGGAACACAGATACGCAGTATTTT

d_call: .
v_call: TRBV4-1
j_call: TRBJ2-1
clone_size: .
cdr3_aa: CASSQDEVSGGRRTKNEQFF
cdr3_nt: TGCGCCAGCAGCCAAGATGAGGTGAGTGGGGGGCGAAGAACTAAGAATGAGCAGTTCTTC

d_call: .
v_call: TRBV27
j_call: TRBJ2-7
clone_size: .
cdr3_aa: CASSLRGGEQYF
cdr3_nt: TGTGCCAGCAGTTTAAGAGGGGGAGAGCAGTACTTC

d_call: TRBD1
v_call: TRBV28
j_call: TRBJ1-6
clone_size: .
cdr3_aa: CASSRPGQANSPLHF
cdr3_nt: TGTGCCAGCAGCCGCCCGGGACAGGCGAATTCACCCCTCCACTTT

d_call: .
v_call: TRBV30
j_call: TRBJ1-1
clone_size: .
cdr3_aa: CAWSEGHGFEAFF
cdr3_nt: TGTGCCTGGAGTGAGGGACACGGTTTTGAAGCTTTCTTT

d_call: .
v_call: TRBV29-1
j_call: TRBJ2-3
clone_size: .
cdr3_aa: CSVVLGRTDTQYF
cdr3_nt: TGCAGCGTTGTATTAGGACGCACAGATACGCAGTATTTT

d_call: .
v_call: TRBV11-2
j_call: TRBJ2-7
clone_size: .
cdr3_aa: CASSLGGPGYEQYF
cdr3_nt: TGTGCCAGCAGCTTAGGGGGGCCAGGGTACGAGCAGTACTTC

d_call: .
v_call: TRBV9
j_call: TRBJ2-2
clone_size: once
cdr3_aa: CASSVDSGQNTGELFF
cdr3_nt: TGTGCCAGCAGCGTAGATTCGGGACAAAACACCGGGGAGCTGTTTTTT

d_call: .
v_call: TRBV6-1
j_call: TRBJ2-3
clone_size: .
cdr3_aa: CASSEQYGASTDTQYF
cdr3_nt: TGTGCCAGCAGTGAACAGTACGGGGCTAGCACAGATACGCAGTATTTT

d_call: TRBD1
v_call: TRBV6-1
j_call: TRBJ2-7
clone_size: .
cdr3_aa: CASSEFGTGGYEQYF
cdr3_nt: TGTGCCAGCAGTGAATTCGGGACAGGGGGCTACGAGCAGTACTTC

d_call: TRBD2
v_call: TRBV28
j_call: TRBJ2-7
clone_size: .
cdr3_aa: CASSEGLAGYEQYF
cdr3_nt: TGTGCCAGCAGTGAGGGACTAGCGGGGTACGAGCAGTACTTC

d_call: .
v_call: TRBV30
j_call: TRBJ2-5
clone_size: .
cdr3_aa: CAWSPQGLGNQETQYF
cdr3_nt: TGTGCCTGGAGTCCTCAGGGTCTGGGAAATCAAGAGACCCAGTACTTC

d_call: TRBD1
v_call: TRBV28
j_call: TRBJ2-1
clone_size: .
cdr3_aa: CASSRQGEWGEQFF
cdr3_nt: TGTGCCAGCAGCCGACAGGGGGAGTGGGGTGAGCAGTTCTTC

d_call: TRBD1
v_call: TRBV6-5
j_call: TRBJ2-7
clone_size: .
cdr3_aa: CASQPSRGPAYEQYF
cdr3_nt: TGTGCCAGCCAACCTTCCAGGGGGCCTGCCTACGAGCAGTACTTC

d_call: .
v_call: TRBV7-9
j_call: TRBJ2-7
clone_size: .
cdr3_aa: CASSPNGGPLTYEQYF
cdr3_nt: TGTGCCAGCAGTCCCAACGGCGGGCCCCTTACCTACGAGCAGTACTTC

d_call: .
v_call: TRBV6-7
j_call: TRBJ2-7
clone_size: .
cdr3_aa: CASSYPGPRRYEQYF
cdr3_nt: TGTGCCAGCAGTTACCCCGGTCCCAGGCGCTACGAGCAGTACTTC

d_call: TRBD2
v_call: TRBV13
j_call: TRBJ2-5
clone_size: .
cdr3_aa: CASSPRLAGLGETQYF
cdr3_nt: TGTGCCAGCAGCCCCCGACTAGCGGGCCTGGGGGAGACCCAGTACTTC

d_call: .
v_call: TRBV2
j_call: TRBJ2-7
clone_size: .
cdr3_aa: CASSEGRVYEQYF
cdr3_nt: TGTGCCAGCAGTGAGGGACGGGTCTACGAGCAGTACTTC

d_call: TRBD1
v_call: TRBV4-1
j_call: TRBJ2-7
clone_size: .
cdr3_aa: CASSQQWETGDYEQYF
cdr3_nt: TGCGCCAGCAGCCAACAATGGGAGACAGGGGACTACGAGCAGTACTTC

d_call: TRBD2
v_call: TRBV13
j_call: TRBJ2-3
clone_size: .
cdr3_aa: CATDVRTSGKFSPTDTQYF
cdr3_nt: TGTGCCACCGATGTCAGGACTAGCGGGAAGTTTTCCCCCACAGATACGCAGTATTTT

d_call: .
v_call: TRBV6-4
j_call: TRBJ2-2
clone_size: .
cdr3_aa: CASRAYGGELFF
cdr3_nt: TGTGCCAGCAGAGCCTACGGCGGGGAGCTGTTTTTT

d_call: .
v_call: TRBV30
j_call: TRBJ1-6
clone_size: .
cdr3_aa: CAWTVIGTGYSPLHF
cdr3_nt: TGTGCCTGGACGGTCATCGGCACAGGGTATTCACCCCTCCACTTT

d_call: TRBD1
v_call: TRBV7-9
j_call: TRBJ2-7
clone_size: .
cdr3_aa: CASSPIATGVHEQYF
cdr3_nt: TGTGCCAGCAGCCCCATTGCCACAGGGGTCCACGAGCAGTACTTC

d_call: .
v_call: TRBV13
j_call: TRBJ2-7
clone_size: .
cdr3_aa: CASSLGRLYEQYF
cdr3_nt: TGTGCCAGCAGCTTAGGTCGGCTCTACGAGCAGTACTTC

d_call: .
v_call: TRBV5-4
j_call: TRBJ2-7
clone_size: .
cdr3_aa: CASSLFEATYEQYF
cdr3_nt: TGTGCCAGCAGCTTATTTGAGGCGACCTACGAGCAGTACTTC

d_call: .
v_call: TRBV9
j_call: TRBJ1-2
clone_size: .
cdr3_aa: CASSVGRGTDYGYTF
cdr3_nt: TGTGCCAGCAGCGTAGGCAGGGGTACGGACTATGGCTACACCTTC

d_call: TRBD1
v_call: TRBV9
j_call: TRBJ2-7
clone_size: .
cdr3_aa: CASSGGTVSFYEQYF
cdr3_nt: TGTGCCAGCAGCGGGGGGACAGTCTCTTTCTACGAGCAGTACTTC